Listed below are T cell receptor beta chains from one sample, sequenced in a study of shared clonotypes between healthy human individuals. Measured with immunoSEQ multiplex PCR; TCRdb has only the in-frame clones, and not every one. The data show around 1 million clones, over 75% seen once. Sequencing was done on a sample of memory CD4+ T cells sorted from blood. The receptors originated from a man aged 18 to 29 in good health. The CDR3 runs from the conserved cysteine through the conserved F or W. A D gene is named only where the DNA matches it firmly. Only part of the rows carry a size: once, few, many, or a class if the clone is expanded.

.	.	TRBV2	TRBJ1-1	CASDSERASRTFF	TGTGCCAGCGATTCTGAGAGGGCCTCCCGGACTTTCTTT
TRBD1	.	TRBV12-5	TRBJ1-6	CASGLGQGGSPLHF	TGTGCTAGTGGTTTGGGACAGGGGGGCTCACCCCTCCACTTT
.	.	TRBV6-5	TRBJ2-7	CATNSGQGFIHEQYF	TGTGCCACCAACTCGGGGCAGGGATTCATCCACGAGCAGTACTTC
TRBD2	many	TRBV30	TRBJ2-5	CACNRLAGVQSSFPSQETQYF	TGTGCCTGCAACAGGCTAGCGGGAGTCCAATCGTCATTTCCTTCTCAAGAGACCCAGTACTTC
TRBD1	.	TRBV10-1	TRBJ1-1	CASSESRDSTEAFF	TGCGCCAGCAGTGAGTCCCGGGACAGCACTGAAGCTTTCTTT
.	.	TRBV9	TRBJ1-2	CASSVDIGDYGYTF	TGTGCCAGCAGCGTAGACATAGGGGACTATGGCTACACCTTC
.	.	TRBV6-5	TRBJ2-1	CASSPGSLSYNEQFF	TGTGCCAGCAGTCCCGGGTCCCTCTCCTACAATGAGCAGTTCTTC
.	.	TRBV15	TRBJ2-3	CATSRDGLKSRSTDTQYF	TGTGCCACCAGCAGAGACGGTCTTAAATCGCGGAGCACAGATACGCAGTATTTT
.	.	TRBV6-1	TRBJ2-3	CASIPPGIGADTQYF	TGTGCCAGCATTCCCCCGGGGATCGGGGCAGATACGCAGTATTTT
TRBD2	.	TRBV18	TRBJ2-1	CASSSSGGHNEQFF	TGTGCCAGCTCTAGTAGCGGGGGTCACAATGAGCAGTTCTTC
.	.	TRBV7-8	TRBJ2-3	CASSYTWGLRAGSDTQYF	TGTGCCAGCAGCTACACTTGGGGTCTCAGGGCAGGTTCGGATACGCAGTATTTT
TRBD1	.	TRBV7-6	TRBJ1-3	CASSLGQGLTGNTIYF	TGTGCCAGCAGCCTGGGACAGGGTTTGACCGGAAACACCATATATTTT
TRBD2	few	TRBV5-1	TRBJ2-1	CASSSGTSGGLNEQFF	TGCGCCAGCAGCTCCGGGACTAGCGGGGGGCTTAATGAGCAGTTCTTC
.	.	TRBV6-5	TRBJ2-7	CASTSSGLMAYEQYF	TGTGCCAGCACTTCCAGTGGACTGATGGCCTACGAGCAGTACTTC
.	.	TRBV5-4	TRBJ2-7	CASSSKGSSYEQYF	TGTGCCAGCAGCTCTAAAGGGAGTTCCTACGAGCAGTACTTC
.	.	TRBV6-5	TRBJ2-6	CASSPGFGANVLTF	TGTGCCAGCAGTCCAGGGTTTGGGGCCAACGTCCTGACTTTC
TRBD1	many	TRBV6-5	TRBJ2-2	CASSYRGQIPTGELFF	TGTGCCAGCAGTTACCGGGGACAGATACCCACCGGGGAGCTGTTTTTT
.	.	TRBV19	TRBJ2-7	CASSPLYPRRLPHEQYF	TGTGCCAGTAGTCCCCTTTATCCGCGCAGGCTCCCTCACGAGCAGTACTTC
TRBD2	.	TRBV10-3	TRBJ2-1	CAISRTSGYNEQFF	TGTGCCATCAGCAGGACTAGCGGATACAATGAGCAGTTCTTC
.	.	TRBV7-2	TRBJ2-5	CASSPRGEGTQYF	TGTGCCAGCAGCCCCCGTGGAGAAGGGACCCAGTACTTC
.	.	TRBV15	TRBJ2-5	CATSSEPQGWETQYF	TGTGCCACCAGCAGTGAACCCCAGGGATGGGAGACCCAGTACTTC
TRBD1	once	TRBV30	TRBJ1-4	CAWSDTGGVDEKLFF	TGTGCCTGGAGCGATACAGGGGGCGTAGATGAAAAACTGTTTTTT
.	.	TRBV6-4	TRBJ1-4	CASSNRKGSREKLFF	TGTGCCAGCAGTAATCGTAAGGGTAGTAGGGAAAAACTGTTTTTT
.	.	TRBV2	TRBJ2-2	CASSDSGAPGELFF	TGTGCCAGCAGTGACTCAGGGGCCCCCGGGGAGCTGTTTTTT
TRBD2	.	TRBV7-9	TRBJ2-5	CASSQRLAGSQETQYF	TGTGCCAGCAGCCAAAGACTAGCGGGTAGTCAAGAGACCCAGTACTTC
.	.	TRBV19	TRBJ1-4	CASSISPRGGEKLFF	TGTGCCAGTAGTATTTCTCCCAGGGGTGGAGAAAAACTGTTTTTT
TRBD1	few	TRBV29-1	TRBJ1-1	CSVVGQGISEAFF	TGCAGCGTAGTCGGACAGGGAATCTCAGAAGCTTTCTTT
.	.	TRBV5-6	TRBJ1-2	CASSIDYRDGYTF	TGTGCCAGCAGCATCGACTACAGGGATGGCTACACCTTC
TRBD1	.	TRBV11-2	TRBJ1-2	CASSLGDRPNYGYTF	TGTGCCAGCAGCCTTGGGGACAGACCAAACTATGGCTACACCTTC
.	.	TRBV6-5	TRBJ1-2	CASSLRGYGYTF	TGTGCCAGCAGCCTCAGGGGCTATGGCTACACCTTC
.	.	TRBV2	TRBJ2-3	CASSEAGSSTVFHTQYF	TGTGCCAGCAGTGAAGCGGGAAGCAGCACGGTCTTTCATACGCAGTATTTT
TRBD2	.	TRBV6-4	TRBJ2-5	CASSPTSGQETQYF	TGTGCCAGCAGCCCGACTAGCGGGCAAGAGACCCAGTACTTC
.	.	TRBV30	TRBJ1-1	CAWSTQGYGTEAFF	TGTGCCTGGAGTACTCAGGGTTATGGCACTGAAGCTTTCTTT
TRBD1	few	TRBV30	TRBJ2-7	CAWDRGYEQYF	TGTGCCTGGGACAGGGGCTACGAGCAGTACTTC
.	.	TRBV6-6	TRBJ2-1	CASKGGASTNEQFF	TGTGCCAGCAAAGGCGGGGCGTCAACCAATGAGCAGTTCTTC
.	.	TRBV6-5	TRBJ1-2	CASSYSTQGRYGYTF	TGTGCCAGCAGTTACTCGACACAGGGCCGCTATGGCTACACCTTC
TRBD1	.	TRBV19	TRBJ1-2	CASSDRETGYTF	TGTGCCAGTAGTGACAGGGAAACGGGCTACACCTTC
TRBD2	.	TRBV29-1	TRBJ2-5	CSVDSGRAGETQYF	TGCAGCGTTGACAGCGGGAGGGCCGGGGAGACCCAGTACTTC
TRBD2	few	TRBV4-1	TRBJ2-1	CASSHGTSGYYNEQFF	TGCGCCAGCAGCCATGGGACTAGCGGGTACTACAATGAGCAGTTCTTC
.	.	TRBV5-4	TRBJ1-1	CASSTGTWGTEAFF	TGTGCCAGCAGCACCGGGACCTGGGGAACTGAAGCTTTCTTT
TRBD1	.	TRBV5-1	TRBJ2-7	CASSLDRGPHEQYF	TGCGCCAGCAGCCTGGACAGGGGGCCTCACGAGCAGTACTTC
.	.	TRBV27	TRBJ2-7	CASVRRVFYEQYF	TGTGCCAGTGTTCGGAGGGTCTTCTACGAGCAGTACTTC
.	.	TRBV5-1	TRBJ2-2	CASSRLGTGVTGELFF	TGCGCCAGCAGCCGGTTAGGTACGGGAGTTACCGGGGAGCTGTTTTTT
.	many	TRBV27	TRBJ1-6	CASSPGAAGWDSPLHF	TGTGCCAGCAGTCCCGGAGCGGCCGGGTGGGATTCACCCCTCCACTTT
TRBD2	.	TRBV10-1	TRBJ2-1	CASSESSEGTITNEQFF	TGCGCCAGCAGTGAATCCTCAGAAGGGACTATCACAAATGAGCAGTTCTTC
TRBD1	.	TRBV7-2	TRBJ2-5	CASTPAGTGAKETQYF	TGTGCCAGCACCCCGGCCGGTACAGGGGCCAAAGAGACCCAGTACTTC
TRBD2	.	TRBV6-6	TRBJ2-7	CASSYSSSGIGEQYF	TGTGCCAGCAGTTACTCGAGTAGCGGGATTGGGGAGCAGTACTTC
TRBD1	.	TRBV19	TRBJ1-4	CASGTATTNEKLFF	TGTGCCAGTGGGACAGCAACAACTAATGAAAAACTGTTTTTT
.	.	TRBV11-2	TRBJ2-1	CASSLRVLRFYNEQFF	TGTGCCAGCAGCTTGCGGGTCCTGCGATTCTACAATGAGCAGTTCTTC
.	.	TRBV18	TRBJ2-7	CASSPQASAHYEQYF	TGTGCCAGCTCACCCCAGGCTAGCGCTCACTACGAGCAGTACTTC
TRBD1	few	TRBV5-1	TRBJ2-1	CASSPGDSQYNEQFF	TGCGCCAGCAGCCCCGGGGACAGCCAATACAATGAGCAGTTCTTC
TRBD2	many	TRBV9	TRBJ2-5	CASSTYAGRGQETQYF	TGTGCCAGCAGCACATACGCGGGGAGGGGTCAAGAGACCCAGTACTTC
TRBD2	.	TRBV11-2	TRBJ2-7	CASSPATSGIGEQYF	TGTGCCAGCAGCCCAGCGACTAGCGGGATCGGAGAGCAGTACTTC
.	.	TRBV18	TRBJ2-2	CASSHATGELFF	TGTGCCAGCTCACACGCCACCGGGGAGCTGTTTTTT
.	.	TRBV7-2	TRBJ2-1	CASSLLGGATYNEQFF	TGTGCCAGCAGCTTATTGGGCGGGGCCACCTACAATGAGCAGTTCTTC
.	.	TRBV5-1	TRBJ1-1	CASSLALEIGTEAFF	TGCGCCAGCAGCTTGGCCTTGGAGATAGGCACTGAAGCTTTCTTT
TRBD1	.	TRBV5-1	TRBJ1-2	CASSWDRFYGYTF	TGCGCCAGCAGCTGGGACAGGTTCTATGGCTACACCTTC